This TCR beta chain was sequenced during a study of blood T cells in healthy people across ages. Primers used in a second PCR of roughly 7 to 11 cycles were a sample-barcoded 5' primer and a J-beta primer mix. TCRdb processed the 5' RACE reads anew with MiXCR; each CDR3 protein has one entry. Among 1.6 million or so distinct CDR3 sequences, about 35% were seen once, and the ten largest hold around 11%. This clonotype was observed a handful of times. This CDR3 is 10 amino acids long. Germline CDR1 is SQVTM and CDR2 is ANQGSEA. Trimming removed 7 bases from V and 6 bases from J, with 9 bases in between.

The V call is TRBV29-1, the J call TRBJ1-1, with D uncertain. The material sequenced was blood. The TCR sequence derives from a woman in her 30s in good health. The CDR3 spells CSASWAEAFF. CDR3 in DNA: TGCAGCGCCTCTTGGGCTGAAGCTTTCTTT.